There are a few counts of the clone carrying this TCR beta chain. Alongside a J-beta primer mix, a sample-barcoded 5' primer served in a second PCR lasting roughly 7 to 11 cycles. One entry per CDR3 protein results from TCRdb running MiXCR on the 5' RACE reads. The profile shows about 1 million distinct CDR3 sequences, 35% to 50% of them singletons. The sample originates from a study of blood T cells in healthy people across ages. V shed 6 bases and J 2 bases; nucleotides not matched to a gene: 4. The CDR3 has 15 amino acids. CDR1 is MDHEN, CDR2 SYDVKM, per germline. Sequencing used blood. This chain uses TRBV28 with TRBJ2-5; 12 bases agree with TRBD2. The clonotype was recovered from an older woman in good health. The CDR3 here is CASREGLAGQETQYF. CDR3 sequence (DNA): TGTGCCAGCAGGGAAGGACTAGCGGGACAAGAGACCCAGTACTTC.